Below, one TCR beta chain is given with its context. This record belongs to a study of cytomegalovirus exposure and HLA in healthy donors. The V gene's germline CDR1 is MGHRA and CDR2 YSYEKL. V lost 0 bases to trimming and J lost 0 bases, with 11 bases between them. CDR3 length: 17 amino acids. The approximately 120-subject validation cohort, separate from the approximately 670-subject first cohort, included the donors. The protocol was immunoSEQ multiplex PCR, while the TCRdb copy is restricted to in-frame clones and leaves out a portion. Of roughly 190,000 clones listed, more than 75% are singletons.

This TCR came from a young woman in good health and CMV-seronegative. The rearrangement links TRBV4-1 to TRBJ2-2; weak D call: TRBD1 (7 bases). The sequencing input was PBMCs. CDR3 residues: CASSQEEGAANTGELFF. CDR3 DNA sequence: TGCGCCAGCAGCCAAGAGGAGGGGGCTGCGAACACCGGGGAGCTGTTTTTT.